The TCR beta chain under discussion was sequenced for a study of blood T cell repertoires in COVID-19. The wider study: Researchers got acute and convalescent COVID-19 samples from the United States, Italy and Spain.

The V segment lost 5 bases and the J segment 1 base; nucleotides outside the gene matches: 8. Germline CDR1 is SEHNR and CDR2 is FQNEAQ (reference sequence). This CDR3 is 16 amino acids long. This clone was found once. The authors' processing: Counts of nucleated cells, estimated from reference gene primer amplification, were obtained. Clones were read by immunoSEQ multiplex PCR, and TCRdb kept only the in-frame ones, dropping some. V and J calls and clone size follow that table, whereas D and trimming were derived from the DNA. This sample has 370,000 or so clones, with 70% to 85% found just once. This receptor was taken from a human donor with acute or convalescent COVID-19. The donor label of this sample is uncertain. This chain joins TRBV7-9 and TRBJ1-3; 7 bases fit TRBD1. Sample: peripheral blood. The CDR3 region is CASSPGARGSGNTIYF. The DNA for the CDR3 is TGTGCCAGCAGCCCAGGGGCCAGGGGGTCTGGAAACACCATATATTTT. Complete variable domain (other parts from reference TRBV7-9 and TRBJ1-3): DTGVSQNPRHKITKRGQNVTFRCDPISEHNRLYWYRQTLGQGPEFLTYFQNEAQLEKSRLLSDRFSAERPKGSFSTLEIQRTEQGDSAMYLCASSPGARGSGNTIYFGEGSWLTVV.